This TCR beta chain was profiled in a study of shared clonotypes between healthy human individuals. Germline-derived CDR1 and CDR2 are SGHTA and FQGTGA. V gave up 3 bases and J gave up 5 bases; unmatched junction bases: 7. The CDR3 covers 15 residues. The sorted-subset replicate PCRs were given around 0.2 ug DNA, which is 27,000 or so T cell genomes. Per the study methods: Filtering of immunoSEQ junctional sequences could not match full-length read filtering. The assay was immunoSEQ multiplex PCR, and TCRdb's table has in-frame clones only and misses some. V, J and clone size are taken as reported in that table, and D and trimming were inferred from the DNA itself. This table has some 700,000 clones, about 90% appearing once. All donors were healthy HIV-negative adults lacking recent acute infections or vaccinations. Both CD45RO+ cells and CCR7-negative CD45RA+ TemRA cells were combined to make up CD8 memory.

The clonotype originates from a man aged 18 to 30 in good health. Some clones in this sample may be carry-over from other donors' samples. The chain couples TRBV7-3 to TRBJ2-1; 7 nucleotides line up with TRBD2. The sample taken for sequencing was memory CD8+ T cells from PBMCs. The subset is: CD45RO+ cells pooled with CCR7-negative TemRA cells. The DNA for the CDR3 is TGTGCCAGCAGCTTTGACAGCGGGACTGACAATGAGCAGTTCTTC. Translated: CASSFDSGTDNEQFF.